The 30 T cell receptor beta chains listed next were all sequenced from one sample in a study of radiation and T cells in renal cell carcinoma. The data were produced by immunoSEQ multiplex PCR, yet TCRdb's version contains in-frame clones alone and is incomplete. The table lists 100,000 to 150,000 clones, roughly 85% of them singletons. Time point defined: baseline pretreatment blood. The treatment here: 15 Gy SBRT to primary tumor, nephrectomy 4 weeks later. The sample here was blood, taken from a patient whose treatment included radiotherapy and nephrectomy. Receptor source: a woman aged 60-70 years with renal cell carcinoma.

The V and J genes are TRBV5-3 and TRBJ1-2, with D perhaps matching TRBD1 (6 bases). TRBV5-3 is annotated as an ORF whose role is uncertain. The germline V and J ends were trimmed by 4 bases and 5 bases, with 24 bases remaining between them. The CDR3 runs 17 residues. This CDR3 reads CARSHARRGKGDYGYTF. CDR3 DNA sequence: TGTGCCAGAAGCCATGCCCGCAGGGGCAAGGGAGATTATGGCTACACCTTC.

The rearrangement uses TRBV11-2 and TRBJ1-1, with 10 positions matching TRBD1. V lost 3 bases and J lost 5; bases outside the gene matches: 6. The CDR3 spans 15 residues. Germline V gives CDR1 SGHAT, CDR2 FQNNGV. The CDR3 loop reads CASSFSGTGVTEAFF. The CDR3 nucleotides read TGTGCCAGCAGCTTTAGTGGGACAGGGGTAACTGAAGCTTTCTTT.

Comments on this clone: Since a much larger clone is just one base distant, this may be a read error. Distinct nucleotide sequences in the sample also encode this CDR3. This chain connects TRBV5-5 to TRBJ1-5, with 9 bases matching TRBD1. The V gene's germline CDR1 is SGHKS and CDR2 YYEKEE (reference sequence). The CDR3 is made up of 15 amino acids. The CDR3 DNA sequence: TGTGCCAGCAGCTTGACAGGGACAGGGAATCAGCCTCAGCATTTT. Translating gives CASSLTGTGNQPQHF.

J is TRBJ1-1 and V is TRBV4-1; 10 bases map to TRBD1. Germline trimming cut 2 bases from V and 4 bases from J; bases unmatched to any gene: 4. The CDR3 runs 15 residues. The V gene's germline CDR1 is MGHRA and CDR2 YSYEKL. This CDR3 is CASSQNRDRGTEAFF. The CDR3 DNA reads TGCGCCAGCAGCCAAAACCGGGACAGGGGCACTGAAGCTTTCTTT.

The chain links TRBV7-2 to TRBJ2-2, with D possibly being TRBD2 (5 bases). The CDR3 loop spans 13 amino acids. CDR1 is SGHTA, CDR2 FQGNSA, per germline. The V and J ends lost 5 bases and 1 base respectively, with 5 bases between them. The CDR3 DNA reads TGTGCCAGCAGCGGGAGGAACACCGGGGAGCTGTTTTTT. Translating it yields CASSGRNTGELFF. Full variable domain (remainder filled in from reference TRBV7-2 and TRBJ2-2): GAGVSQSPSNKVTEKGKDVELRCDPISGHTALYWYRQSLGQGLEFLIYFQGNSAPDKSGLPSDRFSAERTGGSVSTLTIQRTQQEDSAVYLCASSGRNTGELFFGEGSRLTVL.

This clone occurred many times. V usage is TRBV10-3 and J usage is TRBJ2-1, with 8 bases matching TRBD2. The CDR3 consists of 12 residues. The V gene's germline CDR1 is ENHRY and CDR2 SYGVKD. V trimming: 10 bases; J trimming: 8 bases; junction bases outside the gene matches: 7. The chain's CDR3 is CATRTGGDEQFF. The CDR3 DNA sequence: TGTGCCACCCGTACGGGAGGGGATGAGCAGTTCTTC.

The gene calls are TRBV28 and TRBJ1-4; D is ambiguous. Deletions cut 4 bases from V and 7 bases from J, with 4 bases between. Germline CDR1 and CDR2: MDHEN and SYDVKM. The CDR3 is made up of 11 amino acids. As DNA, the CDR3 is TGTGCCAGCAGTTCAGGTGAAAAACTGTTTTTT. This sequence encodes CASSSGEKLFF.

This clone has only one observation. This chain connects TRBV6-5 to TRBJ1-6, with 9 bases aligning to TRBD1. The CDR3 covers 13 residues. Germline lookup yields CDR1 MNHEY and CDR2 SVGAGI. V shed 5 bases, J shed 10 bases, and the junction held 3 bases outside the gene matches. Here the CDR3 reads CASSGTGKSPLHF. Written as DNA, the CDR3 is TGTGCCAGCAGTGGGACAGGGAAGTCACCCCTCCACTTT.

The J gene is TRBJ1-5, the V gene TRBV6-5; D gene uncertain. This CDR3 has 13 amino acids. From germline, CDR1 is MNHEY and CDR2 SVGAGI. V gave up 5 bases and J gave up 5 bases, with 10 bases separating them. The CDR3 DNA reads TGTGCCAGCAGTGAAGCTAGGGATCAGCCCCAGCATTTT. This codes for CASSEARDQPQHF.

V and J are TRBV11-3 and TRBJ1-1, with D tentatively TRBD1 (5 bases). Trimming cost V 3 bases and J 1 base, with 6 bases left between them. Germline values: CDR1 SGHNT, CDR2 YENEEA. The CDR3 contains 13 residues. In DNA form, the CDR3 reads TGTGCCAGCAGCTTCCAGGGGAACACTGAAGCTTTCTTT. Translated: CASSFQGNTEAFF. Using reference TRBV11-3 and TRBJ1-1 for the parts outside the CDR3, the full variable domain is EAGVVQSPRYKIIEKKQPVAFWCNPISGHNTLYWYLQNLGQGPELLIRYENEEAVDDSQLPKDRFSAERLKGVDSTLKIQPAELGDSAVYLCASSFQGNTEAFFGQGTRLTVV.

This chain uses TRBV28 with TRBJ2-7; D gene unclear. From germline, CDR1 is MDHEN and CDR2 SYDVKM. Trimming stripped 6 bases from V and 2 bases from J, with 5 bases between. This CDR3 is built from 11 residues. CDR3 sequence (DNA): TGTGCCAGCAGCAATACCTACGAGCAGTACTTC. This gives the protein CASSNTYEQYF.

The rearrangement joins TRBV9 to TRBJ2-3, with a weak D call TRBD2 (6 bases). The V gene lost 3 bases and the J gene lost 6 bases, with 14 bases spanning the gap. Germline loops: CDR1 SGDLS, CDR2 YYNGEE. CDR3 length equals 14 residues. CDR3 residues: CASSAHLGRDTQYF. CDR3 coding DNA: TGTGCCAGCAGCGCCCACTTAGGGAGGGATACGCAGTATTTT.

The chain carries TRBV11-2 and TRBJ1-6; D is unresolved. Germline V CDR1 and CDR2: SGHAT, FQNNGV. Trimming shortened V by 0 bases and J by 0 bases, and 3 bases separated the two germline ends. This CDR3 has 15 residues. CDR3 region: CASSLEGSYNSPLHF. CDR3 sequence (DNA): TGTGCCAGCAGCTTAGAGGGCTCCTATAATTCACCCCTCCACTTT.

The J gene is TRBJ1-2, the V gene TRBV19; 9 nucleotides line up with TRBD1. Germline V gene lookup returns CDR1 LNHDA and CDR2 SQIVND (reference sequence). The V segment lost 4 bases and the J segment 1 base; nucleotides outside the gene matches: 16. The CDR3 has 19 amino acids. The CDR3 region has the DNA TGTGCCAGTAGTACGCCGTTTACCGGGACAGGGACTTTTAACTATGGCTACACCTTC. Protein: CASSTPFTGTGTFNYGYTF. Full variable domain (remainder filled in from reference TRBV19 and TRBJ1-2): DGGITQSPKYLFRKEGQNVTLSCEQNLNHDAMYWYRQDPGQGLRLIYYSQIVNDFQKGDIAEGYSVSREKKESFPLTVTSAQKNPTAFYLCASSTPFTGTGTFNYGYTFGSGTRLTVV.

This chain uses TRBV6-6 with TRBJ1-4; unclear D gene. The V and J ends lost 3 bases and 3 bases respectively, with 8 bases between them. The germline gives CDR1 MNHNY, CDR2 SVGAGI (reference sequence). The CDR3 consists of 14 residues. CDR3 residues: CASSYGGANEKLFF. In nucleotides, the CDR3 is TGTGCCAGCAGTTATGGCGGGGCTAATGAAAAACTGTTTTTT.

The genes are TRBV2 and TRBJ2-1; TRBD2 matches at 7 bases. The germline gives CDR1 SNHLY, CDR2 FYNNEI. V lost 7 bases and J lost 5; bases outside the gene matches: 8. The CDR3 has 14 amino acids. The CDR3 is CASKKEGGNNEQFF. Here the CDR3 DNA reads TGTGCCAGCAAGAAGGAGGGAGGGAACAATGAGCAGTTCTTC.

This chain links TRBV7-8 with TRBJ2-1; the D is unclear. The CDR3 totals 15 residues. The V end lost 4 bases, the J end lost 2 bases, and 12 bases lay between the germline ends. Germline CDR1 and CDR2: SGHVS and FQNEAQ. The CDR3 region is CASSYAPLPYNEQFF. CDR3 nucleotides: TGTGCCAGCAGCTACGCACCTCTCCCCTACAATGAGCAGTTCTTC.

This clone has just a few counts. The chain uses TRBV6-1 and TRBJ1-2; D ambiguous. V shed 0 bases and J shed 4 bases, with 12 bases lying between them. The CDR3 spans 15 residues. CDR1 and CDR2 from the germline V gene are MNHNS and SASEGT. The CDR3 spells CASSEAVYGFYGYTF. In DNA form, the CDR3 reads TGTGCCAGCAGTGAAGCGGTATACGGCTTCTATGGCTACACCTTC.

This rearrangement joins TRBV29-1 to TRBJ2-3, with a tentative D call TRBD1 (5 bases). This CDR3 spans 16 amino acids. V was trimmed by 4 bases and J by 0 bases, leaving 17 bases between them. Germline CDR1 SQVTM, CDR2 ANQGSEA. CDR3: CSVVDRALLSTDTQYF. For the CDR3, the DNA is TGCAGCGTTGTTGACAGAGCACTACTCAGCACAGATACGCAGTATTTT.

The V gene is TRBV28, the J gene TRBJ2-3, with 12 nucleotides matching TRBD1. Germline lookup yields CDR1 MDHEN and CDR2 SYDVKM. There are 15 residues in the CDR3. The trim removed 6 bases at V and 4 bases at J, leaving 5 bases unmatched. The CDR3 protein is CASRAGTGGADTQYF. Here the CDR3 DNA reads TGTGCCAGCAGGGCTGGGACAGGGGGCGCAGATACGCAGTATTTT.

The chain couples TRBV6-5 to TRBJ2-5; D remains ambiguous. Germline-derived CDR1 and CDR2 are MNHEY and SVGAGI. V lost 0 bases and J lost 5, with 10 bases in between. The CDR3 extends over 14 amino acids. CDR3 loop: CASSYSVTGETQYF. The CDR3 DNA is TGTGCCAGCAGTTACTCGGTAACTGGGGAGACCCAGTACTTC.

The CDR3 region is CASSIGPGGSQPQHF. CDR3 nucleotides: TGTGCCAGTAGTATAGGACCCGGAGGTTCTCAGCCCCAGCATTTT. This chain links TRBV19 with TRBJ1-5; D ambiguous. The ends were cut back, 1 base at V and 6 bases at J, with 13 bases in the middle. CDR3 length: 15 residues. Germline V gene sequence: CDR1 LNHDA, CDR2 SQIVND (reference sequence).

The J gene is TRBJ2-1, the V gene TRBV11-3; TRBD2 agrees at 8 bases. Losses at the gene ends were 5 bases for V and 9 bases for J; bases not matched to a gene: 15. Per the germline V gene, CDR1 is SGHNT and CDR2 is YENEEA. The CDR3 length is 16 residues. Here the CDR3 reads CASSLGVGAGGGEQFF. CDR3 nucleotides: TGTGCCAGCAGCCTAGGTGTTGGCGCGGGGGGTGGTGAGCAGTTCTTC.

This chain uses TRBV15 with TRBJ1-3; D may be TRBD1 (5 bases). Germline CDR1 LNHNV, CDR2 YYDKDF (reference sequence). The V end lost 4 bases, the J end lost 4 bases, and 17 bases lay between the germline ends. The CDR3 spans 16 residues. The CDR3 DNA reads TGTGCCACCAGCAAGGTTGCCGGGGGTGGAGGAAACACCATATATTTT. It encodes CATSKVAGGGGNTIYF.

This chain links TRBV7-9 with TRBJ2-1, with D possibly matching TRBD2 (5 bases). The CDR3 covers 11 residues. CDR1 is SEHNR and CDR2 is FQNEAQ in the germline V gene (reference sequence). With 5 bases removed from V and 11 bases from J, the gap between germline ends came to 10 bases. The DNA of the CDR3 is TGTGCCAGCAGCCGGGGTCCTAAGCAGTTCTTC. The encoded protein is CASSRGPKQFF. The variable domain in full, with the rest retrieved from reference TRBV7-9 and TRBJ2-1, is DTGVSQNPRHKITKRGQNVTFRCDPISEHNRLYWYRQTLGQGPEFLTYFQNEAQLEKSRLLSDRFSAERPKGSFSTLEIQRTEQGDSAMYLCASSRGPKQFFGPGTRLTVL.

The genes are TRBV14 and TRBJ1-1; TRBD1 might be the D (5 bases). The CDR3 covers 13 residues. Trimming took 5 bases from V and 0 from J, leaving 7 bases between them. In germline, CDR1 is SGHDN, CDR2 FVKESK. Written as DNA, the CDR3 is TGTGCCAGCAGCACAGGAATGAACACTGAAGCTTTCTTT. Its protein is CASSTGMNTEAFF.

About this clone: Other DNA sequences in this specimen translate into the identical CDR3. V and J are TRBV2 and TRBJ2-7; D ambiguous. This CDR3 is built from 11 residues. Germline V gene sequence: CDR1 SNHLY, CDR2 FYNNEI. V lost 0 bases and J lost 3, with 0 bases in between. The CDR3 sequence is CASSEAYEQYF. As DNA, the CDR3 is TGTGCCAGCAGTGAAGCCTACGAGCAGTACTTC.

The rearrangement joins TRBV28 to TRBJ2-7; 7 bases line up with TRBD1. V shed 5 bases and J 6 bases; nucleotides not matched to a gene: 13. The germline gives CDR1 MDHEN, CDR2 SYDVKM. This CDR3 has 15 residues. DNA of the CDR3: TGTGCCAGCAGTCCCCGGGACAGCCTCCCGTCCGAGCAGTACTTC. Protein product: CASSPRDSLPSEQYF. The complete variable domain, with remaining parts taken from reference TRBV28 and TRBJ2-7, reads DVKVTQSSRYLVKRTGEKVFLECVQDMDHENMFWYRQDPGLGLRLIYFSYDVKMKEKGDIPEGYSVSREKKERFSLILESASTNQTSMYLCASSPRDSLPSEQYFGPGTRLTVT.

CDR3 region: CASSQVEGGGPYGYTF. The CDR3, as DNA: TGCGCCAGCAGCCAAGTGGAGGGGGGTGGGCCCTATGGCTACACCTTC. J is TRBJ1-2 and V is TRBV4-1; weak D call: TRBD1 (6 bases). V dropped 1 base and J dropped 4 bases, with 16 bases sitting between them. The CDR3 is made up of 16 amino acids. Germline V gives CDR1 MGHRA, CDR2 YSYEKL.

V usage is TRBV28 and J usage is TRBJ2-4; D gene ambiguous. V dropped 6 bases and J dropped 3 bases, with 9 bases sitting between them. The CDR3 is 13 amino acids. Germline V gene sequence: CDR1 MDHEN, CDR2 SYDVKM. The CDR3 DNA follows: TGTGCCAGCAGCGGTCCGATCAAAAACATTCAGTACTTC. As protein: CASSGPIKNIQYF.